This T cell receptor (beta chain) emerged from a study of blood T cell repertoires in COVID-19 (dated by TCRdb to 2020 to 2022). With respect to the entire study: Collaborator samples came from the United States, Italy and Spain and covered acute and convalescent phases of COVID-19. The prospective study material was composed of cDNA or gDNA derived from T cells, B-cell-depleted T cells, or PBMCs. Subjects who had been exposed to COVID-19, were actively infected with it, or had recovered from it provided the deeply sampled blood TCRbeta repertoires that made up the dataset. The repertoires were released in a freely available public database meant as a resource for research on the immune response to SARS-CoV-2. The samples were drawn from two sources: the first 160 participants of the ongoing ImmuneRACE study, and over 950 subjects contributed by 6 global collaborators. A de-identified subject ID, COVID-19 status, age in years and sex were almost always included in the sample metadata. Where available, HLA class I and class II types were taken from metadata supplied by the sample provider and were not determined by assay-based typing. The paper as a whole reports these results and caveats: Clinical and demographic metadata were provided uncurated, with the amount varying by source and participant.

With regard to this clone: This receptor's antigen is unknown. No base-level quality is on record; no much larger clone is a single base apart.

TCRbeta CDR3 regions were amplified from genomic DNA by means of the immunoSEQ Assay, a bias-controlled multiplex PCR. The original methods were these. The number of nucleated cells in each sample was estimated by amplification of reference gene primers within the assay. Sequence reads were collapsed and filtered to measure the absolute abundance of every unique TCRbeta CDR3 rearrangement. For each sample, productive Simpson clonality was calculated as the square root of Simpson's diversity index across productive rearrangements. Imported from immuneACCESS, the table was reduced by TCRdb to in-frame sequences with V and J called. These copies leave out some clones; in studies compared against another copy, an unresolved V gene accounts for under half, and the cause of the remainder is not known. The DNA was the basis for D and trimming; V, J and clone size are from that table. Recorded for this sample are fewer than 350,000 clones; around 85% of them occurred a single time. In total, the top ten clones hold 1.5% to 2% of the sample.

Enrolling through a virtual design, the prospective study's participants ranged in age from roughly 18 to 90 years and lived across some 22 United States geographic areas. Cohort assignment in the prospective study relied on participant-reported clinical history from a screening survey and a study questionnaire. Exposed participants had been in contact with someone with a PCR-confirmed or clinician-diagnosed COVID-19 case within 2 weeks of study entry. Each participant in the prospective study had whole blood, serum and a nasopharyngeal or oropharyngeal swab collected by mobile phlebotomists. Prospective study participants could optionally give additional blood draws and questionnaires over a roughly 2-month period. Prospective study blood samples were shipped either frozen or at room temperature before DNA extraction. This receptor was obtained from a woman under 40 who had been exposed to COVID-19. Sequenced material: PBMCs or T cells enriched from blood (not recorded which).

Here is the DNA: TGTGCCATCAGTGTACAGGGGATCGGTCAGCCCCAGCATTTT. Its protein product is CAISVQGIGQPQHF. This chain is built from TRBV10-3 and TRBJ1-5, and 7 bases in between align with TRBD1. CDR1 and CDR2 were assigned from the germline V gene as ENHRY and SYGVKD. The CDR3 covers 14 residues, taking in both the cysteine and the phenylalanine. The CDR3 DNA has 42 bases and is translated from base 1. Relative to germline, V is missing 4 bases and J is missing 6 bases, with 6 bases of the junction outside any gene match.